The 3 T cell receptor beta chains presented below share a single source sample, sequenced in a study of blood T cell repertoires in COVID-19. Libraries were prepared by immunoSEQ multiplex PCR; TCRdb keeps only in-frame clonotypes and omits some of them. Of more than 140,000 clones listed, around 81% are singletons. Sequencing was done on a sample of peripheral blood. The receptors derive from a human donor in a cohort sampled during active COVID-19.

This chain joins TRBV5-1 and TRBJ1-2, with D possibly TRBD1 on 5 matching bases. CDR3 length equals 15 residues. The germline V gene encodes CDR1 SGHRS and CDR2 YFSETQ. V dropped 6 bases and J dropped 8 bases, with 23 bases sitting between them. Here the CDR3 reads CASTRTSGGLQGYTF. CDR3 coding DNA: TGCGCCAGCACCCGGACCTCCGGGGGGTTGCAAGGCTACACCTTC.

The V call is TRBV4-1, the J call TRBJ2-7; 7 nucleotides align to TRBD1. The CDR3 covers 16 residues. Germline CDR1 and CDR2: MGHRA and YSYEKL. Trimming took 1 base from V and 1 from J; bases not matched to a gene: 7. This CDR3 is CASSQGLGQVSYEQYF. CDR3 bases: TGCGCCAGCAGCCAAGGGCTCGGACAGGTGTCCTACGAGCAGTACTTC.

This rearrangement joins TRBV19 to TRBJ2-7; 9 bases are shared with TRBD1. Germline CDR1 reads LNHDA; CDR2 reads SQIVND (reference sequence). Losses at the gene ends were 5 bases for V and 6 bases for J; bases not matched to a gene: 14. There are 16 residues in the CDR3. The CDR3 DNA reads TGTGCCAGTAGTGACCGGGACAGGGAGCCTTTTTCCGAGCAGTACTTC. The encoded protein is CASSDRDREPFSEQYF. Looking up the rest from reference TRBV19 and TRBJ2-7 gives the full variable domain: DGGITQSPKYLFRKEGQNVTLSCEQNLNHDAMYWYRQDPGQGLRLIYYSQIVNDFQKGDIAEGYSVSREKKESFPLTVTSAQKNPTAFYLCASSDRDREPFSEQYFGPGTRLTVT.